The 4 T cell receptor beta chains listed next were all sequenced from one sample in a study of T-cell reconstitution after alpha-beta-depleted transplantation in children (dated by TCRdb to the mid-2010s). The library was obtained by PCR. TCRdb lists the instrument as Illumina HiSeq 2500. TCR library preparation used molecular barcoding, with unique molecular identifiers applied to normalize quantification of the TCRbeta repertoire. TCRdb reran the public reads through fastp at Q25 and MiXCR, keeping productive beta chains. Entries that share a CDR3 protein sequence are merged under the most common genes and DNA. For this sample there are about 610,000 distinct CDR3 sequences; roughly a tenth appear just once. The ten largest clones take up roughly 4% of the sample. This sample comprised PBMCs from the stem cell graft donor, obtained from the stem cell graft. Receptors were obtained from a human donor who donated a stem cell graft to a child with acute myeloid leukemia.

V is TRBV4-2 and J is TRBJ1-1; D not certain. CDR1 is LGHNA, CDR2 YNFKEQ, per germline. CDR3 length equals 12 residues. V lost 8 bases to trimming and J lost 2 bases, with 9 bases between them. The CDR3 coding sequence is TGTGCCAGCTCCCTTTTTAACACTGAAGCTTTCTTT. Translation gives CASSLFNTEAFF.

CDR3 coding DNA: TGCAGTGCTAGGGCATACTCCTACGAGCAGTACTTC. Translated, it gives CSARAYSYEQYF. The chain is built from TRBV20-1 and TRBJ2-7; D is unresolved. This CDR3 has 12 amino acids. Germline V CDR1 and CDR2: DFQATT, SNEGSKA (reference sequence). The V end was cut by 3 bases, the J end by 0 bases, with 6 bases between.

This clonotype was observed a few times. V usage is TRBV20-1 and J usage is TRBJ2-5; no firm D call. Germline V gene sequence: CDR1 DFQATT, CDR2 SNEGSKA (reference sequence). The CDR3 length is 16 residues. With 0 bases removed from V and 0 bases from J, the gap between germline ends came to 14 bases. The CDR3 is CSARDPGSQNQETQYF. The CDR3 bases are TGCAGTGCTAGAGATCCTGGCAGTCAAAACCAAGAGACCCAGTACTTC.

This clonotype has a handful of counts. Written as DNA, the CDR3 is TGTGCCAGCAGCTTAGGGCACCTAGCCAAAAACATTCAGTACTTC. Encoded protein: CASSLGHLAKNIQYF. The genes are TRBV7-2 and TRBJ2-4, with unresolved D. CDR1 is SGHTA and CDR2 is FQGNSA in the germline V gene. CDR3 length equals 15 residues. The V end was cut by 1 base, the J end by 0 bases, with 7 bases between.